Sequencing of this TCR beta chain was carried out in a study of T cell responses to AZD1222 COVID-19 vaccine (dated by TCRdb to the early 2020s). A note on the overall study: AZD1222 recipients given second doses at about 4 weeks or at about 12 weeks were pooled, since spike-specific TCR depth and breadth were not found to differ between the two schedules. Trial participants were enrolled into age subgroups of 18-55, 56-69 and 70-plus years, which contained approximately 150, 28 and 58 TCR-sequenced participants, respectively. A total of just over 230 trial participants underwent TCR sequencing, of whom some 210 received two doses of AZD1222 and 26 received two doses of the MenACWY control vaccine. Beyond this particular receptor, the publication reports: In the small 56-69-year group, the increase in depth fell short of significance, most likely because of low power. Most participants were white British and females outnumbered males, and the authors suggested that clonal diversity may have been underestimated. The vaccine-associated CD4 TCRs covered the entire spike protein, and the dominant responses fell in regions 160-218 and 743-854. Conclusions about previously exposed vaccinees are limited, since just six AZD1222 recipients were seropositive for SARS-CoV-2 at baseline. After two AZD1222 doses, spike-specific TCR breadth and depth were significantly higher than at day 0 and than in MenACWY recipients. Because no samples from the day 14 peak response were available, repertoires could be characterized only after the peak T cell response. Reportedly, almost half of the unique spike-specific TCRs recognized epitopes lying outside the regions that are mutated in the B.1.351 and B.1.1.7 variants.

The CDR3 regions of human TCRbeta chains were analyzed by immunosequencing. In the paper's pipeline: TCRs in the repertoires were matched against a reference library of SARS-CoV-2-specific TCRs that had been generated with the MIRA antigen-specificity platform. Breadth was defined as the fraction of unique TCRs that were SARS-CoV-2-associated. Depth was defined as the fraction of total T cells that were SARS-CoV-2-associated. Each spike-specific TCR was assigned to its reactive spike region and to a CD4 or CD8 class using the MIRA data. Log10-transformed breadth and depth values were compared by one-way ANOVA with Sidak's multiple comparisons tests. TCRdb carries this immuneACCESS record with in-frame sequences only. Its versions omit some clonotypes, under half of them owing to an unresolved V gene in the studies checked, with the rest unexplained. V and J calls and clone size are copied from that table; D and trimming were computed from the DNA. The sample table contains some 120,000 clones; only one count was recorded for over 75% of them. The ten largest make up 1.5% to 2% of the sample.

The time point label, read with the paper, signifies: baseline before first vaccination. Vaccinee samples were obtained from the UK trials COV001 and COV002, which included a single-blind randomized controlled phase 2/3 trial of AZD1222 (ChAdOx1 nCoV-19) in healthy adults. Trial participant PBMC samples were collected at day 0 and day 28 after the second dose for TCRbeta chain sequencing. About this clone: The antigen it binds to is not known. Base qualities are not recorded, but no much larger clone differs from it by a single base.

Including the terminal cysteine and phenylalanine, the CDR3 comprises 15 residues. This entry keeps only the CDR3 DNA: 45 bases, framed from base 1. Here V drops 6 bases and J drops 2 bases, and the junction holds 9 bases not matched to any gene. The germline V gene (reference sequence) sets CDR1 to LNHDA and CDR2 to SQIVND. The sample was peripheral blood, taken on day 0 of AZD1222 vaccination. The chain is made from TRBV19 and TRBJ2-7, and 8 junction bases match TRBD1. The sequence was collected from an adult in good health. The DNA sequence is as follows: TGTGCCAGTAGGAAGGGACAGGATCATCCCTACGAGCAGTACTTC. Its translation reads: CASRKGQDHPYEQYF.